This T cell receptor (beta chain) was captured in a study of regulatory T cells in long-lasting Graves disease. Findings and limits, study-wide: Persistent disease exhibited a predilection for TRBV28, TRBJ1-2 and TRBJ2-5.

Regarding time point: newly diagnosed GD, antithyroid drugs for less than 3 months. Isolated PBMC RNA provided the starting material for the TCR library. This clonotype was recorded at least ten times. The antigen is not known. CDR3 regions were amplified by Arm-PCR using iRepertoire HTBI primers to build TCR beta libraries. TCRdb fed the multiplex PCR reads into MiXCR, producing one record per CDR3 protein. The sample lists about 330,000 distinct CDR3 sequences, around 15% occurring once. Trimming cost V 5 bases and J 2 bases; bases outside gene matches: 8. Germline V gene sequence: CDR1 MDHEN, CDR2 SYDVKM. The CDR3 is made up of 15 amino acids. The data also belong to a second study, concerning T cells in Graves' hyperthyroidism and ophthalmopathy.

Source: peripheral blood mononuclear cells (PBMCs), taken at new diagnosis, from a patient treated with antithyroid drugs. This receptor was obtained from a woman between 18 and 29 years old with Graves disease. V is TRBV28 and J is TRBJ2-5; TRBD1 matches at 7 bases. The CDR3 DNA reads as TGTGCCAGCAGTGAGCGAACAGGGGCTCAAGAGACCCAGTACTTC. Encoded protein: CASSERTGAQETQYF.